The 3 T cell receptor beta chains given below trace back to one sample, sequenced in a study of high-grade serous ovarian cancer treatment subgroups. Tumor samples were obtained before definitive surgery or chemotherapy. The table came from immunoSEQ multiplex PCR; TCRdb's copy has only in-frame clones and leaves some out. Among 25,000 to 30,000 clones listed, roughly four fifths were seen once. The sample was tumor tissue. All receptors come from a human donor with high-grade serous ovarian cancer.

CDR3 sequence: CASSGVGRSTDTQYF. For the CDR3, the DNA is TGTGCCAGCAGCGGAGTGGGGAGGAGCACAGATACGCAGTATTTT. The rearrangement uses TRBV5-4 and TRBJ2-3, with a tentative D call TRBD2 (6 bases). CDR1 and CDR2 from the germline V gene are SGHNT and YYREEE (reference sequence). The CDR3 loop spans 15 amino acids. The germline V and J ends were trimmed by 4 bases and 0 bases, with 12 bases remaining between them.

The chain joins TRBV9 to TRBJ2-7; 10 nucleotides line up with TRBD1. CDR1 and CDR2 from the germline V gene are SGDLS and YYNGEE. Unmatched junction bases numbered 3, after V lost 0 bases and J lost 3 bases. This CDR3 has 15 residues. CDR3 sequence reads: CASSVGGTGVYEQYF. The CDR3 DNA reads TGTGCCAGCAGCGTAGGTGGGACAGGGGTCTACGAGCAGTACTTC.

This chain joins TRBV7-6 and TRBJ1-3; D call uncertain. Between the trimmed V and J ends, which lost 4 bases and 4 bases, there was a span of 17 bases. The CDR3 is 16 residues long. Germline CDR1 SGHVS, CDR2 FNYEAQ. The CDR3 is CASSSLRVADGNTIYF. The DNA of the CDR3 is TGTGCCAGCAGCTCCCTACGGGTGGCCGACGGAAACACCATATATTTT.